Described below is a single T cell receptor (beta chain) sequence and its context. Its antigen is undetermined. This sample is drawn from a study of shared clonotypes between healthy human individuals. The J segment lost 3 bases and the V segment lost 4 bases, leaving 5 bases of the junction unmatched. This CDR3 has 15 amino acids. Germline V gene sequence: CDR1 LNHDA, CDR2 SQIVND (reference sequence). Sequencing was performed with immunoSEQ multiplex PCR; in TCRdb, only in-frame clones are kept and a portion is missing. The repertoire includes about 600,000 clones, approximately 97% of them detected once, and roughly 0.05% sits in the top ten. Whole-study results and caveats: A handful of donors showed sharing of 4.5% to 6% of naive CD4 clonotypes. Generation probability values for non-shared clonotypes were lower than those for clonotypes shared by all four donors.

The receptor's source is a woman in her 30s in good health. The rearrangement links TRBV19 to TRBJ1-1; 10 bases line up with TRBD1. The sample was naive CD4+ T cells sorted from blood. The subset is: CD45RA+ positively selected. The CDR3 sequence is CASSKRTGGDTEAFF. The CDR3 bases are TGTGCCAGTAGTAAACGGACAGGGGGAGACACTGAAGCTTTCTTT.